One TCR beta chain is described in this entry. This specimen belongs to a study of blood T cell repertoires in COVID-19. Study-level background: Material from acute and convalescent COVID-19 was sourced from the United States, Italy and Spain. T cells, B-cell-depleted T cells, or PBMCs supplied cDNA or gDNA.

CDR3 length: 22 amino acids. As originally analysed: Reference gene primer amplification gave estimated nucleated cell counts. Clones were sequenced by immunoSEQ multiplex PCR, and TCRdb holds only the in-frame ones, with some missing. V, J and clone size were drawn from that table, and D and trimming were deduced from the DNA. The top ten clones hold about 12% of a sample with around 90,000 clones, 70% to 90% of them seen once. Sample: peripheral blood. The clonotype was recovered from a woman aged 70-85 years with active or convalescent COVID-19. The V and J genes are TRBV12-1 and TRBJ2-7; the table assigns TRBD1, which was not confirmed against the DNA. TRBV12-1 is a pseudogene locus. CDR3 nucleotide sequence: TGTGCCAGCAGCCCGCCGTCCACTGTCAGGGGCGTTGGTCGATGGCCCAGCTACGAGCAGTACTTC. This sequence encodes CASSPPSTVRGVGRWPSYEQYF.